This TCR beta chain was profiled in a study of Ad26.COV2.S vaccination and SARS-CoV-2 variants. Study observations and caveats: Placebo recipients had lower spike-specific TCR breadth than vaccine recipients. There was reportedly substantial breadth in spike-specific CD8+ and CD4+ T cell responses after vaccination.

The CDR3 loop spans 13 amino acids. V was trimmed by 1 base and J by 9 bases, leaving 13 bases between them. CDR1 and CDR2 from the germline V gene are GTSNPN and SVGIG (reference sequence). The repertoire was sequenced with immunoSEQ multiplex PCR; TCRdb's copy has only in-frame clones and lacks some. Among 150,000 to 200,000 clones listed, approximately 90% were seen once. Remarks on this clone: Its antigen remains unknown.

The sequencing here drew on peripheral blood, taken after recovery from COVID-19. The chain carries TRBV30 and TRBJ1-5; D remains ambiguous. The sequence was obtained from a human donor who had recovered from COVID-19. The CDR3 nucleotides are TGTGCCTGGAGTGCTGACGGGTCTAGGCCCCAGCATTTT. Protein sequence: CAWSADGSRPQHF.